The next 30 T cell receptor beta chains were all read from a single sample in a study of ipilimumab plus nivolumab after autologous stem cell transplantation. Method: immunoSEQ multiplex PCR; TCRdb's copy keeps in-frame clones and lacks some. The repertoire holds about 16,000 clones, with more than 80% as singletons. This specimen consisted of PBMCs, obtained in a trial of ipilimumab plus nivolumab as post-transplant consolidation. Receptor source: a male donor with diffuse large B-cell lymphoma.

The rearrangement uses TRBV27 and TRBJ1-4; no reliable D call. Germline V lookup: CDR1 MNHEY, CDR2 SMNVEV (reference sequence). This CDR3 is 13 amino acids long. The V end lost 10 bases, the J end lost 10 bases, and 19 bases lay between the germline ends. DNA of the CDR3: TGTGCCACGAGCTGGGGAGAGAGAGGAAAACTGTTTTTT. Amino acids: CATSWGERGKLFF.

The chain employs TRBV12-1 and TRBJ2-7. TRBV12-1 is tagged as a pseudogene. The CDR3 is made up of 16 amino acids. This CDR3 reads CASSPRRGLEFGEQYF. DNA of the CDR3: TGTGCCAGCAGCCCGCGACGGGGGCTCGAGTTTGGCGAGCAGTACTTC.

This chain connects TRBV5-4 to TRBJ2-2; D gene unclear. V was trimmed by 2 bases and J by 3 bases, leaving 5 bases between them. The CDR3 covers 13 residues. Germline CDR1 SGHNT, CDR2 YYREEE (reference sequence). The CDR3 spells CASSFEYTGELFF. CDR3 bases: TGTGCCAGCAGCTTCGAATACACCGGGGAGCTGTTTTTT.

The chain carries TRBV5-1 and TRBJ2-2, with a weak D call TRBD1 (6 bases). This CDR3 comprises 14 residues. Germline V lookup: CDR1 SGHRS, CDR2 YFSETQ. V lost 2 bases and J 4 bases, leaving 9 bases between the germline ends. The DNA for the CDR3 is TGCGCCAGCAGCTTTGGGGGCGCCACCGGGGAGCTGTTTTTT. Protein sequence: CASSFGGATGELFF. The full variable domain, its missing parts supplied by reference TRBV5-1 and TRBJ2-2, is KAGVTQTPRYLIKTRGQQVTLSCSPISGHRSVSWYQQTPGQGLQFLFEYFSETQRNKGNFPGRFSGRQFSNSRSEMNVSTLELGDSALYLCASSFGGATGELFFGEGSRLTVL.

This rearrangement joins TRBV29-1 to TRBJ1-3, with a tentative D call TRBD1 (5 bases). Per germline, CDR1 SQVTM and CDR2 ANQGSEA. The CDR3 length is 14 residues. V was clipped by 7 bases and J by 4 bases, with 17 bases between them. The CDR3 coding sequence is TGCAGCGCTACTGGGGCAGGAGGGGGAAACACCATATATTTT. Translating gives CSATGAGGGNTIYF.

The sample holds a few counts of this clone. This chain links TRBV15 with TRBJ2-3; D is unclear. The CDR3 covers 12 residues. CDR1 is LNHNV and CDR2 is YYDKDF in the germline V gene (reference sequence). Trimming took off 5 bases at V and 1 base at J, with 4 bases between the two ends. The CDR3 sequence: CATSQGTDTQYF. The CDR3 nucleotides are TGTGCCACCAGCCAAGGCACAGATACGCAGTATTTT.

The chain links TRBV27 to TRBJ2-7, with D perhaps matching TRBD1 (6 bases). The CDR3 extends over 15 amino acids. From germline, CDR1 is MNHEY and CDR2 SMNVEV (reference sequence). Trimming took 0 bases from V and 3 from J, leaving 12 bases between them. The CDR3 nucleotides are TGTGCCAGCAGTTTATCGAATCAGGGGATCTACGAGCAGTACTTC. It encodes CASSLSNQGIYEQYF.

The rearrangement links TRBV15 to TRBJ2-1; 12 bases agree with TRBD2. CDR1 and CDR2 (germline): LNHNV, YYDKDF (reference sequence). After removal of 5 bases from V and 6 bases from J, the junction contained 2 bases not matched to a gene. The CDR3 extends over 14 amino acids. CDR3 nucleotides: TGTGCCACCAGCCGGACTAGCGGGGTCAATGAGCAGTTCTTC. Translated, it gives CATSRTSGVNEQFF.

The rearrangement links TRBV9 to TRBJ2-7, with D maybe TRBD1 (6 bases). V lost 5 bases and J lost 6, with 24 bases in between. Germline V gene lookup returns CDR1 SGDLS and CDR2 YYNGEE. The CDR3 runs to 16 residues. The CDR3 region is CASSPPGGGQPLEQYF. The CDR3 DNA reads as TGTGCCAGCAGTCCCCCGGGTGGCGGACAGCCTCTCGAGCAGTACTTC.

This chain connects TRBV19 to TRBJ2-5; 9 nucleotides align to TRBD2. This CDR3 is 16 amino acids long. The junction had 7 bases not matched to a gene; V was cut back by 3 bases and J by 2 bases. The germline V gene encodes CDR1 LNHDA and CDR2 SQIVND (reference sequence). The CDR3 nucleotides read TGTGCCAGTAGTATCCCAGGGACTAGCAGACAAGAGACCCAGTACTTC. It yields the protein CASSIPGTSRQETQYF.

V gene TRBV27 combines with J gene TRBJ2-7; 7 positions agree with TRBD2. There are 15 residues in the CDR3. The trim removed 6 bases at V and 0 bases at J, leaving 8 bases unmatched. Germline assignment: CDR1 MNHEY and CDR2 SMNVEV (reference sequence). The CDR3 coding sequence is TGTGCCAGCAGCCAGGAGGGCGGGGGCTCCTACGAGCAGTACTTC. Its protein product is CASSQEGGGSYEQYF.

The chain combines TRBV6-1 with TRBJ1-4; no firm D call. This CDR3 region has 15 residues. Germline V CDR1 and CDR2: MNHNS, SASEGT. The V and J ends lost 2 bases and 1 base respectively, with 8 bases between them. The CDR3 reads CASSEWSGTNEKLFF. CDR3 nucleotide sequence: TGTGCCAGCAGTGAATGGTCGGGAACTAATGAAAAACTGTTTTTT.

The chain combines TRBV2 with TRBJ2-1; TRBD2 matches 11 bases. V shed 6 bases, J shed 6 bases, and the junction held 1 base outside the gene matches. This CDR3 comprises 13 residues. The germline gives CDR1 SNHLY, CDR2 FYNNEI. CDR3 sequence (DNA): TGTGCCAGCAGGGGGACTAGCGGCAATGAGCAGTTCTTC. Protein: CASRGTSGNEQFF. Drawing the rest from reference TRBV2 and TRBJ2-1, the complete variable domain is EPEVTQTPSHQVTQMGQEVILRCVPISNHLYFYWYRQILGQKVEFLVSFYNNEISEKSEIFDDQFSVERPDGSNFTLKIRSTKLEDSAMYFCASRGTSGNEQFFGPGTRLTVL.

The rearrangement links TRBV11-3 to TRBJ2-3; D may correspond to TRBD1 or TRBD2 (5 bases each). Trimming pared 5 bases from V and 7 bases from J, leaving 19 bases between. Germline V gene lookup returns CDR1 SGHNT and CDR2 YENEEA. This CDR3 has 15 residues. DNA for the CDR3: TGTGCCAGCAGCCCCCGGGACGGAAGTTCCAATACGCAGTATTTT. The encoded protein is CASSPRDGSSNTQYF.

The V call is TRBV6-5, the J call TRBJ1-4; TRBD1 matches at 7 bases. The CDR3 runs 14 residues. J was trimmed by 11 bases and V by 0 bases; bases with no gene match: 6. Germline values: CDR1 MNHEY, CDR2 SVGAGI. CDR3 region: CASSYSTTGEKLFF. DNA of the CDR3: TGTGCCAGCAGTTACTCTACCACAGGGGAGAAACTGTTTTTT.

This chain links TRBV5-1 with TRBJ1-4, with D possibly TRBD1 on 5 matching bases. The germline V and J ends were trimmed by 3 bases and 5 bases, with 11 bases remaining between them. Germline V gives CDR1 SGHRS, CDR2 YFSETQ. CDR3 length: 14 residues. Here the CDR3 reads CASSWSQGNEKLFF. For the CDR3, the DNA is TGCGCCAGCAGCTGGTCTCAGGGAAATGAAAAACTGTTTTTT.

The V and J genes are TRBV30 and TRBJ2-7; D possibly matches TRBD1 or TRBD2 (5 bases each). Deletions cut 0 bases from V and 0 bases from J, with 15 bases between. CDR1 GTSNPN and CDR2 SVGIG come from the germline V gene (reference sequence). The CDR3 covers 16 residues. The CDR3 sequence is CAWSVRLSGRSYEQYF. CDR3 bases: TGTGCCTGGAGTGTACGATTATCGGGGCGCTCCTACGAGCAGTACTTC. The full variable domain, in which reference TRBV30 and TRBJ2-7 provide the parts outside the CDR3, is SQTIHQWPATLVQPVGSPLSLECTVEGTSNPNLYWYRQAAGRGLQLLFYSVGIGQISSEVPQNLSASRPQDRQFILSSKKLLLSDSGFYLCAWSVRLSGRSYEQYFGPGTRLTVT.

The chain recombines TRBV6-1 with TRBJ2-7; 11 nucleotides align to TRBD1. There are 15 residues in the CDR3. CDR1 MNHNS and CDR2 SASEGT come from the germline V gene. With 3 bases clipped from V and 7 bases from J, the junction kept 8 bases outside the gene matches. The CDR3 loop reads CASSEGTGGTGEQYF. The CDR3 coding sequence is TGTGCCAGCAGTGAGGGGACAGGGGGGACGGGGGAGCAGTACTTC.

The chain combines TRBV5-4 with TRBJ2-7; 9 positions match TRBD1. The germline V gene has CDR1 SGHNT and CDR2 YYREEE (reference sequence). J gave up 5 bases and V 3 bases, and 9 bases lay outside the gene matches. This CDR3 is 15 amino acids long. The CDR3 sequence: CASSSGGDRDHEQYF. The CDR3 DNA sequence: TGTGCCAGCAGCTCCGGCGGGGACAGGGACCACGAGCAGTACTTC.

The chain uses TRBV6-6 and TRBJ1-2; D uncertain. Per the germline V gene, CDR1 is MNHNY and CDR2 is SVGAGI (reference sequence). There are 14 residues in the CDR3. V gave up 2 bases and J gave up 3 bases, with 10 bases separating them. CDR3 amino acids: CASSYVAAYYGYTF. DNA of the CDR3: TGTGCCAGCAGTTACGTGGCAGCGTACTATGGCTACACCTTC.

This chain connects TRBV5-1 to TRBJ2-7, with TRBD1 matching 8 bases. Germline loops: CDR1 SGHRS, CDR2 YFSETQ. The CDR3 covers 16 residues. With 2 bases clipped from V and 2 bases from J, the junction kept 9 bases outside the gene matches. CDR3 sequence: CASSFLAQGATYEQYF. For the CDR3, the DNA is TGCGCCAGCAGCTTCCTCGCGCAGGGGGCTACCTACGAGCAGTACTTC.

The chain couples TRBV19 to TRBJ2-6, with D uncertain. Germline CDR1 is LNHDA and CDR2 is SQIVND (reference sequence). The CDR3 is 16 amino acids. V was cut by 0 bases and J by 2 bases, with 8 bases left in between. Written as DNA, the CDR3 is TGTGCCAGTAGTATAGATCCCCTACCTGGGGCCAACGTCCTGACTTTC. This gives the protein CASSIDPLPGANVLTF.

The chain employs TRBV5-1 and TRBJ2-5, with 7 bases matching TRBD1. CDR3 length: 13 residues. V gave up 4 bases and J gave up 3 bases; unmatched junction bases: 3. Germline V gives CDR1 SGHRS, CDR2 YFSETQ. DNA for the CDR3: TGCGCCAGCAGCCCAGGACAGGAAGAGACCCAGTACTTC. Residues: CASSPGQEETQYF.

This clone has a single count. The gene calls are TRBV11-2 and TRBJ1-2; 9 positions agree with TRBD1. There are 14 residues in the CDR3. Germline lookup yields CDR1 SGHAT and CDR2 FQNNGV. With 6 bases clipped from V and 4 bases from J, the junction kept 6 bases outside the gene matches. CDR3 bases: TGTGCCAGCAGACGATCGGACAGGGGCTATGGCTACACCTTC. Its translation: CASRRSDRGYGYTF.

The chain employs TRBV6-1 and TRBJ2-5; D is unclear. The V end was cut by 4 bases, the J end by 0 bases, with 3 bases between. The CDR3 is made up of 12 amino acids. Germline CDR1 and CDR2: MNHNS and SASEGT. CDR3 in amino acids: CASSAYQETQYF. CDR3 sequence (DNA): TGTGCCAGCAGTGCGTACCAAGAGACCCAGTACTTC.

The count of this clone is one. J is TRBJ1-2 and V is TRBV7-9; D gene ambiguous. The CDR3 sequence is 15 residues long. Germline assignment: CDR1 SEHNR and CDR2 FQNEAQ (reference sequence). Trimming took 5 bases from V and 4 from J, leaving 17 bases between them. CDR3 residues: CASSASTAPPYGYTF. The DNA for the CDR3 is TGTGCCAGCAGCGCCTCCACAGCCCCTCCCTATGGCTACACCTTC.

The chain is built from TRBV18 and TRBJ1-3, with TRBD1 as a possible D gene (6 bases). V dropped 2 bases and J dropped 0 bases, with 11 bases sitting between them. The CDR3 is 16 residues long. Germline CDR1 KGHSH, CDR2 LQKENI. The CDR3 coding sequence is TGTGCCAGCTCACCAATTGCCAGGGGCTCTGGAAACACCATATATTTT. Translation gives CASSPIARGSGNTIYF.

The J gene is TRBJ2-7, the V gene TRBV7-4; 9 bases agree with TRBD2. CDR3 length: 18 residues. Germline assignment: CDR1 SGHVT and CDR2 SQSDAQ. V lost 5 bases and J lost 3; bases outside the gene matches: 17. This CDR3 reads CASSTRRRRGGGNYEQYF. The CDR3 DNA is TGTGCCAGCAGCACTCGGCGTCGCCGCGGGGGGGGAAACTACGAGCAGTACTTC.

V usage is TRBV2 and J usage is TRBJ2-1, with D unclear. Deletions cut 6 bases from V and 7 bases from J, with 16 bases between. The V gene's germline CDR1 is SNHLY and CDR2 FYNNEI. This CDR3 has 14 residues. For the CDR3, the DNA is TGTGCCAGCAGGACGCTAACCGTGAATAATGAGCAGTTCTTC. Its protein is CASRTLTVNNEQFF.

The chain joins TRBV19 to TRBJ1-3, with 7 bases matching TRBD1. Germline V gene sequence: CDR1 LNHDA, CDR2 SQIVND (reference sequence). Trimming took 4 bases from V and 0 from J; bases not matched to a gene: 3. This CDR3 region has 15 residues. The CDR3 protein is CASSTGTVSGNTIYF. CDR3 sequence (DNA): TGTGCCAGTAGTACAGGGACAGTCTCTGGAAACACCATATATTTT.